This entry describes one T cell receptor (beta chain). The data are from a study of blood T cell repertoires in COVID-19. Study-wide context: The United States, Italy and Spain provided the acute and convalescent COVID-19 samples. PBMCs, B-cell-depleted T cells, or T cells were the source of the cDNA or gDNA that made up the material.

Per the authors' pipeline: By means of reference gene primer amplification, nucleated cell counts were estimated. Method: immunoSEQ multiplex PCR; TCRdb's copy keeps in-frame clones and lacks some. That table supplies the V and J calls and clone size; D and trimming were determined from the DNA. Of hundreds of thousands of clones listed, more than 70% are singletons. Germline CDR1 and CDR2: ENHRY and SYGVKD. V dropped 5 bases and J dropped 5 bases, with 13 bases sitting between them. CDR3 length: 14 residues. The Seattle patients joined while their infection was active and were tracked longitudinally afterward.

The chain joins TRBV10-3 to TRBJ1-5; D might be TRBD1 (5 bases). This TCR came from a woman aged 25-40 years with COVID-19, enrolled during active disease. The sample was peripheral blood. The DNA for the CDR3 is TGTGCCATCAGTAAAGACAGAGAGTATCAGCCCCAGCATTTT. Translation gives CAISKDREYQPQHF.